This paragraph reports one TCR beta chain. There is no known antigen for this receptor. Base quality data are lacking; no much larger clone is found one base away. The sample is drawn from a study of cytomegalovirus exposure and HLA in healthy donors (dated by TCRdb to the late 2010s). The study in broad terms: An earlier analysis of approximately 590 of the donors reported approximately 300 Gb of sequence data and roughly 110 million unique TCR beta sequences from roughly 200 million T cells. An early release covering 550 to 650 HLA-typed donors comprised 250 to 350 gigabases of sequencing data and tens of millions of unique TCR sequences. Of the approximately 400 genotyped donors, 65% to 90% fell in the genetic ancestry cluster associated with self-reported Caucasian donors. The study aimed to test whether cataloging public T cell receptors could reveal signatures of past pathogen exposure. The T cell repertoires of 550 to 850 subjects were profiled by immunosequencing and related to cytomegalovirus serostatus. Along with the roughly 670-subject first cohort, a separate validation cohort of over a hundred different subjects was used. To predict cytomegalovirus infection status, the study brought together high-throughput TCR immunosequencing, statistical association of individual TCRs with disease status, and machine learning. In a later analysis, previously published TCR beta repertoires from 550 to 700 donors were re-analyzed and high-resolution HLA genotyping was added so that TCR occurrence patterns could be studied. The later analysis used no new phenotypic data to find candidate immune exposures, relying instead on TCR beta sequences and their occurrence across donors. To decide whether each TCR beta V gene segment behaved as functional or pseudogenic, an earlier analysis of over 500 of the donors relied on high-throughput TCR beta sequencing. Donor age, sex, ethnicity and CMV serostatus were compiled alongside the repertoire data. A later genetic analysis used genome-wide SNP genotypes for about 55% of the 666 donors, treating that subset as a discovery cohort. Every discovery cohort repertoire had been produced on one sequencing platform. HLA typing included class I and class II loci at four-digit resolution. The number of donors typed differed by locus, with about 629-630 for A, B, C, DRB1 and DQB1, roughly 520 for DQA1, approximately 580 for DPA1, and approximately 470 for DPB1. About five DR-DQ haplotypes were treated as single units for association and clustering because of strong linkage in the cohort. On average, approximately 250,000 unique TCR beta nucleotide sequences were sequenced per donor among 300 to 500 genotyped donors of the cohort, with roughly 18% of those sequences being non-productive.

The CDR3 goes from the cysteine to the phenylalanine over 15 residues. Of the read, only the CDR3 DNA is kept; its 45 bases are in frame from base 1. At the junction V is shortened by 5 bases and J by 9 bases; bases outside the gene matches: 15. CDR1 and CDR2 are read off the germline V gene (reference sequence) as LNHDA and SQIVND. Library prep was done by the immunoSEQ multiplex PCR assay. The multiplex PCR relied on a mix of 60 forward primers for TCR Vbeta segments and 13 reverse primers for TCR Jbeta segments. The CDR3 region of rearranged TCR beta genes was amplified from genomic DNA by a multiplex PCR assay. On the Illumina HiSeq System, the amplified TCR beta libraries were sequenced as 87-base-pair reads. The original pipeline was this. Across the 600 to 700 repertoires, a later analysis counted 80 million or so unique TCR beta chains, some 11 million of which were shared by at least two donors. To remove PCR and sequencing errors, raw reads were error-corrected and collapsed into unique sequences using a nearest-neighbor algorithm that merged closely related sequences. V, D and J gene segments were assigned by aligning CDR3 sequences to IMGT reference sequences. For a sequence to be retained, a match of at least six nucleotides to both a V gene segment and a J gene segment was required. Rearrangements were classified as productive when the CDR3 lacked stop codons and remained in frame with V and J, and all other rearrangements were classified as non-productive. Following IMGT convention, CDR3 was defined as the stretch from the second conserved V-encoded cysteine to the conserved J-encoded phenylalanine. The earlier analysis of about 530 of the donors excluded any sequence lacking an unambiguous match to a single V gene segment. In an earlier analysis of roughly 600 of the donors, a V segment was called functional when productive rearrangements were above 56.7%, and segregating when the standard deviation between donors exceeded 5%. To diagnose cytomegalovirus status from the catalog of TCR beta chain sequences, a statistical classification framework was built. V and J gene assignment, in a later analysis, came from comparing TCR nucleotide sequences with IMGT/GENE-DB human TR gene sequences. A later analysis assigned CDR3 sequences and most-parsimonious VDJ recombination scenarios with the TCRdist pipeline. In a later analysis, each TCR beta chain was defined by its CDR3 amino acid sequence together with its V-gene family, and reads lacking a unique V-gene family were excluded. As a way to deal with suspected cross-contamination and a sequencing artifact, a later analysis dropped 450 to 600 nucleotide sequences that were highly shared and had low generation probability. In a later analysis, a clonal expansion index for each public chain was calculated from normalized within-repertoire ranks of inferred template counts. A later analysis computed generation probabilities with a VDJ recombination model fitted to out-of-frame rearrangements, and checked the results against IGoR. Hypergeometric tests were used in a later analysis to score TCR-TCR, TCR-HLA and TCR-CMV co-occurrence, with a repertoire-size bias correction applied to the TCR pairs. False discovery rates were estimated in a later analysis by permuting HLA or CMV assignments 20 times. In a later analysis, co-occurring TCRs were grouped with DBSCAN, and TCRdist sequence similarity was added when clustering was performed within HLA-allele-positive subsets. Repertoires with fewer than 30,000 or more than 120,000 public chains were left out of co-occurrence clustering, as were a handful of repertoires with anomalous nucleotide sharing. The table was pulled from immuneACCESS by TCRdb, which kept in-frame rearrangements only. Such tables lose some clones; where checked, under half of the loss comes from unresolved V genes, and the rest has no known cause. V and J calls and clone size are given by that table; D and trimming were obtained from the DNA. Within this sample are more than 95,000 clones, with under 85% of them counted one time only. The ten largest clones take up 6.1% of the sample.

The cohort comprised 550 to 700 healthy bone marrow donors. All cohort members were sampled while nominally healthy, although unrecorded immune exposures were likely present. The donor tested CMV seronegative, placing the donor among the roughly 400 seronegative members of the cohort. Each donor provided a peripheral blood sample, and peripheral blood mononuclear cells were used for TCR beta sequencing. The Qiagen DNeasy Blood Extraction Kit was used to extract genomic DNA from the blood cell samples. The investigation overall reported the following: A later genetic analysis reported fewer N-insertions in productive TCRs among donors in an Asian-associated ancestry cluster than the roughly 700-donor mean. Linkage disequilibrium might explain the correlated functional status among segregating V segments, but an unknown experimental factor could not be ruled out. Several of the top co-occurrence clusters appeared to be linked to parvovirus B19, influenza, CMV and Epstein-Barr virus, according to a later analysis. Immune exposure information for the cohort was limited to CMV serostatus. Sequencing depth was assumed to be roughly uniform across donors in the presence/absence analyses, though that assumption may not hold. A total of 164 TCR beta chains were listed by the study as associated with cytomegalovirus. A later analysis found that HLA-associated TCR beta chains were more clonally expanded and had lower generation probabilities than equally common non-associated chains. A further reported finding was that TCR beta sequences accurately predicted the HLA-A and HLA-B alleles for most subjects in the first cohort. The authors suggested that the approach could potentially be extended to other disease states and immunological phenotypes. According to a later analysis, most CMV-associated TCR beta chains appeared to be HLA-restricted, and the HLA associations seemed to be driven largely by CMV exposure. Strong co-occurrence of HLA alleles, especially DR and DQ, made assigning TCR associations to individual alleles difficult. According to a later analysis, TCR association rates differed among HLA loci, with DRB1 alleles showing the most associated TCRs and HLA-C alleles showing the fewest. A later analysis associated approximately 17,000 TCR beta sequences with specific HLA alleles at a false discovery rate of 0.05. Broadly in line with IMGT annotations, most TCR beta V segments showed up in productive rearrangements about 90% or about 30% of the time in an earlier analysis of roughly 590 of the donors. Cytomegalovirus status was reported to be diagnosed by the classifier with high specificity and sensitivity in both the original and validation cohorts. Because counts were too low, more than 15 rarely observed V segments, including chromosome 9 orphons, were left out of the earlier analysis of a few hundred of the donors. Because HLA typing was missing for some donors at each locus, association tests included only the typed subset. Some IMGT-functional V segments, including TRBV6-2 and TRBV6-3, could not be distinguished by the 87-base-pair reads and were therefore excluded. In this cohort, only TCR beta chains were sequenced, and detectable features were limited by the absence of alpha or paired-chain data. A group of highly shared sequence variants was considered likely to be a technical artifact of the sequencing pipeline. Across donors, most TCR sequences were observed very rarely, whereas some public TCRs were present in many individuals. In vitro tests confirmed that a few of the cytomegalovirus-associated TCR beta chains recognize cytomegalovirus antigens. A later genetic analysis associated a missense DCLRE1C variant with V-gene and J-gene trimming of TCR beta chains, and an independent cohort replicated the association.

The chain was built from TRBV19 and TRBJ1-1, with 7 middle bases fitting TRBD1. The specimen sequenced was PBMCs. The TCR sequence derives from a man aged 18 to 35 in good health and CMV-seronegative. The sequenced DNA: TGTGCCAGTAGTTCTGAAACTGGACAGGCTGCAAAAGCTTTCTTT. Translated, it gives CASSSETGQAAKAFF. The reference TRBV19 and TRBJ1-1 proteins fill in what lies around the CDR3, so the full variable domain reads DGGITQSPKYLFRKEGQNVTLSCEQNLNHDAMYWYRQDPGQGLRLIYYSQIVNDFQKGDIAEGYSVSREKKESFPLTVTSAQKNPTAFYLCASSSETGQAAKAFFGQGTRLTVV.